Listed here is a single TCR beta chain. The germline gives CDR1 SGHRS, CDR2 YFSETQ. This CDR3 has 14 residues. V was cut by 6 bases and J by 2 bases, with 13 bases left in between. Assay execution took place at the deep level. The authors split each subset's genomic DNA evenly across several immunoSEQ plates. Data came from immunoSEQ multiplex PCR; TCRdb stores just in-frame clones and leaves some out. The sample lists about 1.1 million clones, about four fifths occurring once. This record belongs to a study of shared clonotypes between healthy human individuals. This receptor was identified in a man aged 18-30 years in good health. Some clones in this sample may be carry-over from other donors' samples. The chain employs TRBV5-1 and TRBJ2-3, with D tentatively TRBD2 (6 bases). The sample was memory CD4+ T cells from PBMCs. Subset of the sample: CD45RA-negative fraction. As DNA, the CDR3 is TGCGCCAGCAAAGACGTAGCGGCCACAGATACGCAGTATTTT. Protein product: CASKDVAATDTQYF.